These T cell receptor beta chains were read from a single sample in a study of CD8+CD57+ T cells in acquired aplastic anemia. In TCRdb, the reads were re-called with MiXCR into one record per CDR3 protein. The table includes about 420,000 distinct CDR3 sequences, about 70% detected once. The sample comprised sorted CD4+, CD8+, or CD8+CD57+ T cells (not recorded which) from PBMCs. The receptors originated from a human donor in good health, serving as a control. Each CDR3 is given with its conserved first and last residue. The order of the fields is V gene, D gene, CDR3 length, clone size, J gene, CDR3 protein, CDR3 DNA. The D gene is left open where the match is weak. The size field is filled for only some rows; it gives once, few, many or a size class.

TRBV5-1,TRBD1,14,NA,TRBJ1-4,CASSLDQGDERLFF,TGCGCCAGCAGCTTGGACCAGGGGGACGAAAGACTGTTTTTT
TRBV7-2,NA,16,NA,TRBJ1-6,CASSPRLATNDQYLHF,TGCGCCAGCAGCCCGCGACTGGCAACGAATGATCAATACCTCCACTTT
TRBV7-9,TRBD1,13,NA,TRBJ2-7,CASSSGGRYEQYF,TGTGCCAGCAGCTCAGGGGGCAGGTACGAGCAGTACTTC
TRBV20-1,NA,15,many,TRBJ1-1,CSARSFGRLNTEAFF,TGCAGTGCTAGAAGTTTCGGCAGGCTGAACACTGAAGCTTTCTTT
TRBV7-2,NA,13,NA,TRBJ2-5,CASSLGMRGTQYF,TGTGCCAGCAGCCTGGGAATGCGAGGGACCCAGTACTTC
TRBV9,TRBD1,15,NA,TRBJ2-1,CASSVADRAGNEQFF,TGTGCCAGCAGCGTAGCGGACAGGGCAGGTAATGAGCAGTTCTTC
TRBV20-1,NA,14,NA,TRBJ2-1,CSATRTVPQYEQFF,TGCAGTGCCACAAGGACAGTCCCCCAGTATGAGCAGTTCTTC
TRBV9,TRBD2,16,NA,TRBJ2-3,CASSGLGAGATDTQYF,TGTGCCAGCAGCGGCCTTGGAGCGGGAGCCACAGATACGCAGTATTTT
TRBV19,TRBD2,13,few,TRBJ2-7,CASSIASGYEQYF,TGTGCCAGTAGTATCGCTAGCGGGTACGAGCAGTACTTC
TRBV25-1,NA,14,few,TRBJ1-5,CASSAATSNQPQHF,TGTGCCAGCAGTGCGGCAACTAGCAATCAGCCCCAGCATTTT
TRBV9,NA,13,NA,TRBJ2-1,CASSRGSWNEQFF,TGTGCCAGCAGTCGGGGGTCTTGGAATGAGCAGTTCTTC
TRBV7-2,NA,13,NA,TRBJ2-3,CASSCQFTYTQYF,TGTGCCAGCAGCTGCCAGTTTACATATACGCAGTATTTT
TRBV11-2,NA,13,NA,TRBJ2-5,CATSLPTRETQYF,TGTGCCACCAGCTTACCGACTCGAGAGACCCAGTACTTC
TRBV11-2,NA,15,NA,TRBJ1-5,CASSQWGGTNQPQHF,TGTGCCAGCAGCCAGTGGGGGGGGACCAATCAGCCCCAGCATTTT
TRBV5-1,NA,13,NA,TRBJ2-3,CASIVIPNGTQYF,TGTGCCAGCATTGTGATTCCCAACGGTACGCAGTATTTT
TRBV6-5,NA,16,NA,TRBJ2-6,CASSKGQGSGANVLTF,TGTGCCAGCAGTAAAGGGCAAGGGTCCGGGGCCAACGTCCTGACTTTC
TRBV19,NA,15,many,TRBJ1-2,CASSIRGRTNYGYTF,TGTGCCAGTAGTATCAGAGGCAGAACTAACTATGGCTACACCTTC
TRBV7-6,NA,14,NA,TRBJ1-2,CASSLDLREYGYTF,TGTGCCAGCAGCTTGGATTTAAGGGAATATGGCTACACCTTC
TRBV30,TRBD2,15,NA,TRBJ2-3,CAWNPKRGLTDTQYF,TGTGCCTGGAACCCGAAGCGGGGTTTGACAGATACGCAGTATTTT
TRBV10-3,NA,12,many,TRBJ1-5,CAISDFQQPQHF,TGTGCCATCAGTGACTTCCAGCAGCCCCAGCATTTT
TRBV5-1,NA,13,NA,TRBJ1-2,CASRAEGSYGYTF,TGCGCCAGCAGGGCGGAGGGCTCCTATGGCTACACCTTC
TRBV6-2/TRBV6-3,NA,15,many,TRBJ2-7,CASKGGSQPSYEQYF,TGTGCCAGCAAGGGGGGCTCCCAACCCTCCTACGAGCAGTACTTC
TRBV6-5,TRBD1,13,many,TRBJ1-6,CAATTGRNSPLHF,TGTGCCGCCACGACAGGGAGAAATTCACCCCTCCACTTT
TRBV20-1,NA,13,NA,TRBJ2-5,CSARAGAAQTQYF,TGCAGTGCTAGAGCGGGGGCCGCCCAGACCCAGTACTTC
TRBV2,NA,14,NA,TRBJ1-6,CASSLEPAAGDRPF,TGTGCCAGCAGTTTAGAACCAGCGGCAGGGGACCGCCCGTTT
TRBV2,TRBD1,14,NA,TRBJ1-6,CASSPGQDNSPLLF,TGCGCCAGCAGCCCGGGACAGGATAATTCACCACTGCTTTTT
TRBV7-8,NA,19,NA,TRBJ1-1,CASSVRLTGDLTMNTEAFF,TGTGCCAGCAGCGTCCGGCTAACGGGGGATCTAACGATGAACACTGAAGCTTTCTTT
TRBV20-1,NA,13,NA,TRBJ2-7,CSASPLRDNEQYF,TGCAGTGCTAGCCCCCTCCGGGACAACGAGCAGTACTTC
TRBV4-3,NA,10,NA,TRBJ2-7,CASSQGEQYF,TGCGCCAGCAGCCAAGGGGAGCAGTACTTC
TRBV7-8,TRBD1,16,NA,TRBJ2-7,CASNGDGTAHPYGQYF,TGTGCCAGCAACGGAGACGGGACAGCACACCCCTACGGGCAGTACTTC
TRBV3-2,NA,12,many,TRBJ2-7,CASSLGRGEQYF,TGTGCCAGCAGCCTAGGCAGGGGCGAGCAGTACTTC
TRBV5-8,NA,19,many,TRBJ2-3,CASSLPPMGASLSTDTQYF,TGTGCCAGCAGCCTTCCACCGATGGGGGCGTCCCTTAGCACAGATACGCAGTATTTT